The 8 T cell receptor beta chains in this list originate from one sample, sequenced in a study of T cell responses to AZD1222 COVID-19 vaccine. Sequenced by immunoSEQ multiplex PCR; TCRdb stores in-frame clones only, minus some. This table holds fewer than 150,000 clones, 65% to 90% found once. Here the sequenced sample was peripheral blood, taken on day 0 of AZD1222 vaccination. Source of these receptors: an adult in good health.

This clone has just a few counts. This chain connects TRBV28 to TRBJ2-7; D is perhaps TRBD2 (7 bases). Trimming removed 3 bases from V and 5 bases from J, with 11 bases in between. Germline V gene sequence: CDR1 MDHEN, CDR2 SYDVKM. The CDR3 covers 13 residues. CDR3 loop: CASSLRGPNEQYF. The CDR3 DNA reads as TGTGCCAGCAGTTTGCGGGGGCCCAACGAGCAGTACTTC.

This clone appeared once. V is TRBV28 and J is TRBJ1-2; D is uncertain. Germline CDR1 is MDHEN and CDR2 is SYDVKM. V lost 7 bases and J lost 3, with 9 bases in between. The CDR3 runs to 12 residues. CDR3: CASTGRDYGYTF. DNA of the CDR3: TGTGCCAGCACCGGAAGAGACTATGGCTACACCTTC.

Only one count was recorded for this clone. The chain combines TRBV9 with TRBJ2-1; D uncertain. Looked up from germline, CDR1 is SGDLS and CDR2 is YYNGEE. This CDR3 spans 14 amino acids. V lost 4 bases to trimming and J lost 3 bases, with 11 bases between them. This CDR3 is CASSPRAYYNEQFF. The DNA for the CDR3 is TGTGCCAGCAGCCCACGGGCGTACTACAATGAGCAGTTCTTC.

This rearrangement joins TRBV2 to TRBJ2-1, with TRBD1 as a possible D gene (6 bases). CDR3 length equals 14 residues. Germline V gene lookup returns CDR1 SNHLY and CDR2 FYNNEI. V lost 1 base to trimming and J lost 8 bases, with 12 bases between them. This CDR3 reads CASSEGWQGYEQFF. As DNA, the CDR3 is TGTGCCAGCAGTGAAGGATGGCAGGGGTATGAGCAGTTCTTC.

The gene calls are TRBV6-2 or TRBV6-3 and TRBJ2-3; perhaps D is TRBD1 or TRBD2 (5 bases each). CDR1 is MNHEY and CDR2 is SVGEGT in the germline V gene. Between the trimmed V and J ends, which lost 4 bases and 4 bases, there was a span of 21 bases. The CDR3 contains 17 residues. The CDR3 coding sequence is TGTGCCAGCAGTTCACGGCGCCAGGGACCGACCCCAGATACGCAGTATTTT. Protein product: CASSSRRQGPTPDTQYF.

This chain links TRBV6-6 with TRBJ2-7, with D unresolved. Germline V lookup: CDR1 MNHNY, CDR2 SVGAGI (reference sequence). V was shortened by 5 bases and J by 2 bases, with 7 bases between the two germline ends. The CDR3 is 12 amino acids. The CDR3 reads CASSPVAYEQYF. Here the CDR3 DNA reads TGTGCCAGCAGTCCCGTGGCCTACGAGCAGTACTTC.

V usage is TRBV6-5 and J usage is TRBJ1-5; D is uncertain. The CDR3 covers 14 residues. From germline, CDR1 is MNHEY and CDR2 SVGAGI. The V and J ends lost 4 bases and 4 bases respectively, with 11 bases between them. This CDR3 is CASSSFVGNQPQHF. In DNA form, the CDR3 reads TGTGCCAGCAGTTCCTTTGTGGGGAATCAGCCCCAGCATTTT.

The V and J genes are TRBV6-5 and TRBJ2-3; 10 nucleotides align to TRBD2. Per germline, CDR1 MNHEY and CDR2 SVGAGI. J lost 1 base, V lost 6 bases, and 4 bases had no gene match. The CDR3 runs to 15 residues. The CDR3 bases are TGTGCCAGCAGGGCAGCGGGAGGGGGCACAGATACGCAGTATTTT. This encodes CASRAAGGGTDTQYF.